A single T cell receptor beta chain is shown here with its context. This clone's antigen is unknown. The input lacks base qualities; no much larger clone sits a single base away. The sample contains more than one DNA sequence encoding this CDR3. Donors were healthy HIV-negative adults with no recently reported acute infections or vaccinations. All donors were Caucasian adults living in Nashville, Tennessee, USA. Magnetic negative selection was used to enrich CD4+ T cells, after which naive cells were positively selected on CD45RA and the negative fraction became the memory subset. Blood was collected by leukapheresis, and PBMCs were isolated by Ficoll-Histopaque density gradient centrifugation and then cryopreserved in liquid nitrogen vapor phase. Purity and quantity of every magnetically sorted T cell population were checked by analytical flow cytometry. Genomic DNA was isolated from every sorted fraction and measured by UV absorbance on a Nanodrop 2000c.

This specimen comes from a study of shared clonotypes between healthy human individuals (TCRdb year 2020). Regarding the complete study: The cohort included a few men and two women between 18 and 49 years of age. For each donor, CD4 naive and CD4 memory were each run on three plates, CD8 naive on two plates, and CD8 memory on one plate. To estimate repertoire size and how much clonotype sharing occurs between individuals, the study deeply sequenced the blood TCR repertoires of a handful of healthy adults. Different laboratories and diverse techniques were used to prepare libraries and sequence TCR repertoires, to increase sequencing depth and limit assay-specific biases. Per donor, leukapheresis produced somewhere between about 0.85 and 9.5 billion PBMCs. What the research found in general, with its limitations: Based on pairwise subsampling, the degree of clonotype sharing among donors was expected to be affected by sequencing depth. Sampling was restricted to blood, and TCR repertoires in tissue are likely to differ from TCR repertoires in blood. The small number of donors limited the genetic and exposure-history diversity represented. Estimated clonotype richness was generally larger for naive than for memory subsets. Compared with non-shared clonotypes, the clonotypes found in all four sorted-subset donors had higher generation probabilities. When several donors were compared, the shared fraction of clonotypes was about 5% for naive CD4, 3.5% for naive CD8, roughly 2.5% for memory CD4, and less than 0.45% for memory CD8. Even with the large sequencing depth, rarefaction of the sorted-subset datasets indicated that sequencing was incomplete.

TCR CDR3 regions were amplified from genomic DNA by multiplex PCR using the deep immunoSEQ assay. For each cell subset, the extracted genomic DNA was distributed evenly across all wells of several immunoSEQ 96-well plates, and each plate served as one replicate. Each replicate PCR for sorted subsets received around 200 ng genomic DNA, equal to about 29,000 T cell genomes. Purified libraries were quantified with a Qubit 3.0 fluorometer, sized on a Bioanalyzer 2100, and re-quantified with the KAPA Library Quantification kit. Each immunoSEQ 96-well plate was sequenced on its own single-read 150-cycle Illumina NextSeq 550 flow cell. Per the authors' processing: Because the immunoSEQ output held only junctional sequences and lacked quality scores, the filtering could not match the filtering applied to full-length reads. To assign V/J genes and CDR3, sequences were annotated against IMGT germline references using PyIR, a Python wrapper for IgBLAST v1.9. Any read was removed if the V/J assignment was weak (E-value above 1e-6), the CDR3 was missing, or the read contained stop codons, out-of-frame junctions, or ambiguous translated residues. V3J clonotypes were defined as sequences sharing the same inferred V gene, J gene, and CDR3 amino acid sequence. The percentage overlap between two repertoires was calculated by dividing the number of shared unique clonotypes by the size of the smaller repertoire. RTK rarefaction, the Chao1 estimator, and Recon v2.1 estimates of unobserved clonotypes were used to assess repertoire richness. Generation probabilities were computed with OLGA for all TCRbeta clonotypes obtained by the gDNA method from a handful of donors. TCRdb re-hosts the immuneACCESS table, in-frame sequences only. Its copies lack some clones; in the studies checked, an unresolved V gene accounts for under half of them, and the cause for the rest is not known. That table gives V, J and clone size, and the DNA gave D and trimming. The table for this sample lists approximately 980,000 clones; approximately 80% of them were counted only once. Jointly, the top ten make up about 1.5% of the sample.

Trimming costs V 0 bases and J 1 base, and their ends lie 8 bases apart. According to the germline V gene, CDR1 reads SGDLS and CDR2 reads YYNGEE. The CDR3 runs 15 residues from the cysteine to the phenylalanine. The retained sequence is limited to the CDR3, 45 bases, with the frame set at the first base. The V and J segments used are TRBV9 and TRBJ1-3; TRBD1 is perhaps the D gene, given 5 matching bases. The sequence was obtained from a man younger than 35 in good health. The sequenced sample was memory CD4+ T cells sorted from blood. The label giving this sample's cell subset or site can be read as: CD45RA-negative fraction. This receptor has the CDR3 CASSVDGGSGNTIYF. The DNA is TGTGCCAGCAGCGTAGATGGGGGATCTGGAAACACCATATATTTT.